One and the same sample provided the 15 T cell receptor beta chains below, sequenced in a study of blood T cells in healthy people across ages. With a J-beta primer mix and a sample-barcoded 5' primer, a second PCR ran 7 to 11 cycles. TCRdb passed the 5' RACE reads through MiXCR, listing each CDR3 protein once. The sample lists about 670,000 distinct CDR3 sequences; roughly half were seen once. What was sequenced was blood. These receptors were obtained from a woman older than 75 in good health.

This clonotype was recorded only once. CDR3 protein: CASSEEGGLAGGRNTGELFF. The CDR3 DNA sequence: TGTGCCAGCAGTGAAGAGGGGGGACTAGCGGGAGGGCGAAACACCGGGGAGCTGTTTTTT. The chain combines TRBV2 with TRBJ2-2; 16 bases agree with TRBD2. Trimming removed 1 base from V and 2 bases from J; junction bases left unmatched: 7. The CDR3 spans 20 residues. Germline loops: CDR1 SNHLY, CDR2 FYNNEI.

This clonotype was observed a single time. The CDR3 is CASSLFCWLSPTGQYF. The CDR3 region has the DNA TGTGCCAGCAGCTTATTTTGTTGGTTGTCCCCAACAGGGCAGTACTTC. This sequence joins TRBV7-4 and TRBJ2-4; possible D gene TRBD1, 6 bases. Germline V CDR1 and CDR2: SGHVT, SQSDAQ. Between the trimmed V and J ends, which lost 2 bases and 13 bases, there was a span of 24 bases. This CDR3 is built from 16 residues.

This clonotype was recorded at least ten times. V and J are TRBV6-1 and TRBJ2-1, with 10 nucleotides matching TRBD1. V shed 8 bases, J shed 3 bases, and the junction held 7 bases outside the gene matches. This CDR3 contains 15 residues. CDR1 is MNHNS and CDR2 is SASEGT in the germline V gene. CDR3 in amino acids: CASWQGQGLYNEQFF. The CDR3 DNA follows: TGTGCCAGCTGGCAGGGACAGGGGCTCTACAATGAGCAGTTCTTC.

This clonotype has at least ten counts. This chain joins TRBV18 and TRBJ2-7; TRBD1 might be the D (7 bases). Trimming left V 3 bases short and J 6 bases short, with 18 bases between. Germline-derived CDR1 and CDR2 are KGHSH and LQKENI. The CDR3 runs to 15 residues. CDR3 loop: CASSPRQGGLSEQYF. In nucleotides, the CDR3 is TGTGCCAGCTCACCGCGACAGGGAGGTTTGAGCGAGCAGTACTTC.

This clonotype was seen many times. CDR3 sequence: CASSSHGTGVQFF. The CDR3 bases are TGTGCCAGCAGCTCCCATGGGACAGGGGTTCAGTTCTTC. V and J are TRBV7-2 and TRBJ2-1; 10 bases agree with TRBD1. The CDR3 is 13 residues long. The germline CDR1 and CDR2 sequences are SGHTA and FQGNSA. The ends lost 4 bases at V and 13 bases at J; junction bases unmatched: 7.

CDR3 nucleotides: TGTGCCACCAACGGAGACGGAAACTTCTACGAGCAGTACTTC. Translating it yields CATNGDGNFYEQYF. V is TRBV12-3 or TRBV12-4 and J is TRBJ2-7; D gene uncertain. The CDR3 is made up of 14 amino acids. The V end was cut by 10 bases, the J end by 3 bases, with 19 bases between.

The chain links TRBV6-1 to TRBJ2-5, with 8 positions matching TRBD1. J lost 2 bases, V lost 5 bases, and 1 base had no gene match. Germline lookup yields CDR1 MNHNS and CDR2 SASEGT. CDR3 length equals 13 residues. The CDR3 DNA is TGTGCCAGCAGTAGACAGGGGCAAGAGACCCAGTACTTC. This encodes CASSRQGQETQYF.

This clonotype appeared a few times. The V and J genes are TRBV20-1 and TRBJ2-2, with D perhaps matching TRBD2 (6 bases). V gave up 1 base and J gave up 5 bases, with 8 bases separating them. Germline V CDR1 and CDR2: DFQATT, SNEGSKA (reference sequence). The length of the CDR3 is 13 residues. In DNA, the CDR3 is TGCAGTGCTAGAGGGGCGGGAACCGGGGAGCTGTTTTTT. Translating it yields CSARGAGTGELFF.

This clonotype was seen a few times. V is TRBV9 and J is TRBJ2-3; 15 nucleotides line up with TRBD2. The CDR3 has 16 amino acids. V shed 3 bases, J shed 6 bases, and the junction held 5 bases outside the gene matches. Germline CDR1 SGDLS, CDR2 YYNGEE. In nucleotides, the CDR3 is TGTGCCAGCAGCGAGGGACTAGCGGGAGGAGTGGATACGCAGTATTTT. Protein: CASSEGLAGGVDTQYF.

This clonotype was seen at least ten times. This rearrangement joins TRBV20-1 to TRBJ2-3; the match to TRBD2 covers 11 bases. Unmatched junction bases numbered 4, after V lost 7 bases and J lost 4 bases. From germline, CDR1 is DFQATT and CDR2 SNEGSKA (reference sequence). The CDR3 runs to 13 residues. CDR3: CSVAGGPSDTQYF. Here the CDR3 DNA reads TGCAGTGTAGCGGGAGGGCCGTCAGATACGCAGTATTTT.

This clonotype showed up just a few times. The chain has TRBV7-8 and TRBJ2-7, with 9 bases identical to TRBD2. This CDR3 has 16 amino acids. Germline V lookup: CDR1 SGHVS, CDR2 FQNEAQ. V shed 4 bases and J 0 bases; nucleotides not matched to a gene: 7. CDR3: CASSSSLAGVSYEQYF. CDR3 sequence (DNA): TGTGCCAGCAGCTCCAGCTTAGCGGGGGTCTCCTACGAGCAGTACTTC.

This clonotype has only a few counts. This sequence joins TRBV12-3 or TRBV12-4 and TRBJ2-1, with a weak D call TRBD1 (6 bases). V was trimmed by 5 bases and J by 4 bases, leaving 12 bases between them. This CDR3 is built from 14 residues. CDR3 DNA: TGTGCCAGCAGTGTGGGGGACACGTACAATGAGCAGTTCTTC. Amino acids: CASSVGDTYNEQFF.

The chain is built from TRBV21-1 and TRBJ1-5. TRBV21-1 is assigned pseudogene status. The CDR3 totals 14 residues. The DNA for the CDR3 is TGTGCCAGCAGAGGTTCGGGCCCTCGACAGCCCCAGCATTTT. It translates to CASRGSGPRQPQHF.

Many counts were recorded for this clonotype. V gene TRBV29-1 combines with J gene TRBJ2-5, with TRBD2 matching 7 bases. The CDR3 loop spans 12 amino acids. The junction had 8 bases not matched to a gene; V was cut back by 6 bases and J by 7 bases. Germline V gene lookup returns CDR1 SQVTM and CDR2 ANQGSEA. The CDR3 spells CSVGGTARTQYF. The DNA of the CDR3 is TGCAGCGTGGGAGGGACCGCGAGGACCCAGTACTTC.

The gene calls are TRBV5-1 and TRBJ2-7; D perhaps matches TRBD1 (6 bases). The CDR3 has 14 residues. Germline CDR1 reads SGHRS; CDR2 reads YFSETQ. Trimming took off 0 bases at V and 2 bases at J, with 9 bases between the two ends. CDR3 protein: CASSLVGGTYEQYF. The DNA of the CDR3 is TGCGCCAGCAGCTTGGTAGGGGGTACCTACGAGCAGTACTTC.